This TCR beta chain was documented in a study of blood T cells in healthy people across ages. Then a second PCR, running roughly 7 to 11 cycles, was carried out with a sample-barcoded 5' primer and a J-beta primer mix. Each of the cDNA molecules was tagged by a template-switch adaptor with 12 random nucleotides. TCRdb reprocessed the 5' RACE reads with MiXCR, giving one entry per CDR3 protein. This sample yields about 800,000 distinct CDR3 sequences, of which 25% are seen a single time; roughly 3.5% belongs to the top ten. CDR3 length equals 15 residues. V was trimmed by 0 bases and J by 4 bases, leaving 12 bases between them. Germline V CDR1 and CDR2: LNHNV, YYDKDF (reference sequence). The same sample was also used in a study of T cells of mothers and their children.

The TCR originated in a boy between 10 and 17 years old in good health. The chain combines TRBV15 with TRBJ2-5; D is perhaps TRBD1 (6 bases). Sequenced material: blood. The CDR3 bases are TGTGCCACCAGCAGAGATAGTTCAGGGGCAGAGACCCAGTACTTC. Protein sequence: CATSRDSSGAETQYF.